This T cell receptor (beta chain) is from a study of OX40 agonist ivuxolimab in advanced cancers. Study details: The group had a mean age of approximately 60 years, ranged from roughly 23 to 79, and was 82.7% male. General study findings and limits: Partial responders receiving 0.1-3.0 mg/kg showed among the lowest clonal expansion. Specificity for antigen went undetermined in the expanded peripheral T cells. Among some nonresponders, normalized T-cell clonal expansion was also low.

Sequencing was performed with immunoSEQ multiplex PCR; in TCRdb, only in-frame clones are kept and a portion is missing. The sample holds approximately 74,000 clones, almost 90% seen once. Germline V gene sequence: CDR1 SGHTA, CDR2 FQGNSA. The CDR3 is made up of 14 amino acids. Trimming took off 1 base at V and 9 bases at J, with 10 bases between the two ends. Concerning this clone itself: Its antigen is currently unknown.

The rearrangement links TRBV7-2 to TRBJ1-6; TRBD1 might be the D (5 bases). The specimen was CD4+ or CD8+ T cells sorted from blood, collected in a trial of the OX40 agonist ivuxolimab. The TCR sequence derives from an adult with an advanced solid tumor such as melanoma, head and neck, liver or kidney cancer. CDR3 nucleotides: TGTGCCAGCAGCTTAGAAGGGGTGGGTTCACCCCTCCACTTT. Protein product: CASSLEGVGSPLHF.